This passage covers 8 T cell receptor beta chains from one sample sequenced in a study of cytomegalovirus exposure and HLA in healthy donors. Primers: 60 Vbeta forward and 13 Jbeta reverse. TCRdb keeps only in-frame clones here, not all; method: immunoSEQ multiplex PCR. Here the sample spans approximately 180,000 clones, under 90% being singletons. The specimen sequenced was PBMCs. The receptors here all came from a man aged 18 to 30 in good health and CMV-seronegative.

V usage is TRBV4-2 and J usage is TRBJ2-5, with 8 bases lining up with TRBD1. Germline assignment: CDR1 LGHNA and CDR2 YNFKEQ. The V gene end was trimmed by 3 bases and the J gene end by 2 bases; junction bases not matched to a gene: 2. This CDR3 has 14 amino acids. CDR3 protein: CASSQTGDQETQYF. In nucleotides, the CDR3 is TGTGCCAGCAGCCAGACAGGGGATCAAGAGACCCAGTACTTC.

This clone has just one count. V and J are TRBV27 and TRBJ1-2; 10 nucleotides line up with TRBD1. The CDR3 length is 15 residues. V shed 4 bases, J shed 4 bases, and the junction held 6 bases outside the gene matches. Per germline, CDR1 MNHEY and CDR2 SMNVEV (reference sequence). The DNA for the CDR3 is TGTGCCAGCAGTTCAAACCGGGACAGGGGCTATGGCTACACCTTC. This encodes CASSSNRDRGYGYTF.

The CDR3 coding sequence is TGTGCCAGCAGCGCTACCGAACAGGGTTGGAAAGAGACCCAGTACTTC. Translation: CASSATEQGWKETQYF. The chain has TRBV5-6 and TRBJ2-5; the D gene is possibly TRBD1 (6 bases). Germline V gene sequence: CDR1 SGHDT, CDR2 YYEEEE. CDR3 length: 16 amino acids. Trimming shortened V by 4 bases and J by 3 bases, and 19 bases separated the two germline ends.

The V and J genes are TRBV4-2 and TRBJ1-1; D not certain. Germline CDR1 LGHNA, CDR2 YNFKEQ. CDR3 size: 14 residues. The V end was cut by 1 base, the J end by 3 bases, with 9 bases between. The CDR3 DNA is TGTGCCAGCAGCCAAGCGCGGGCCGACACTGAAGCTTTCTTT. Protein sequence: CASSQARADTEAFF.

This chain uses TRBV10-1 with TRBJ2-5; 7 bases map to TRBD2. This CDR3 comprises 16 residues. V shed 6 bases and J 1 base; nucleotides not matched to a gene: 11. Germline loops: CDR1 WNHNN, CDR2 SYGVQD (reference sequence). In DNA form, the CDR3 reads TGCGCCAGCAGCGCCGGGACTACCTTTTTCCAAGAGACCCAGTACTTC. It specifies CASSAGTTFFQETQYF.

The genes are TRBV5-6 and TRBJ2-3; TRBD2 matches at 10 bases. V shed 0 bases and J 6 bases; nucleotides not matched to a gene: 10. Per germline, CDR1 SGHDT and CDR2 YYEEEE. The CDR3 totals 17 residues. CDR3 amino acids: CASSLAWASGGLDTQYF. The CDR3 bases are TGTGCCAGCAGCTTGGCCTGGGCTAGCGGGGGACTTGATACGCAGTATTTT.

V gene TRBV25-1 combines with J gene TRBJ1-5; no firm D call. V was clipped by 4 bases and J by 3 bases, with 10 bases between them. Germline CDR1 is MGHDK and CDR2 is SYGVNS. The CDR3 contains 14 residues. CDR3: CASSVGSFNQPQHF. The CDR3 nucleotides read TGTGCCAGCAGTGTAGGGAGCTTCAATCAGCCCCAGCATTTT.

The chain is built from TRBV5-1 and TRBJ2-3; TRBD1 matches at 7 bases. The trim removed 3 bases at V and 3 bases at J, leaving 13 bases unmatched. From germline, CDR1 is SGHRS and CDR2 YFSETQ. This CDR3 spans 17 amino acids. CDR3 sequence (DNA): TGCGCCAGCAGCTCACCGGGACAGAGCAAATCTACAGATACGCAGTATTTT. Translation: CASSSPGQSKSTDTQYF.